This T cell receptor beta chain was captured in a study of cytomegalovirus exposure and HLA in healthy donors. Vbeta (60) and Jbeta (13) primers were used in the PCR. Clones were read by immunoSEQ multiplex PCR, and TCRdb kept only the in-frame ones, dropping some. This table holds some 110,000 clones, 75% to 85% found once. Study outcomes and limitations: Among the most significant clusters, several appeared linked to common viral pathogens in a later analysis. A further, later analysis showed that HLA-associated TCR beta chains (compared with equally common others) were more clonally expanded.

In regard to this clone: What it recognizes is unknown.

The sequence came from a man aged 40-50 years in good health and CMV-seronegative. Sequencing was performed on PBMCs.

CDR3 loop: CASSLWDTGNTEAFF. The CDR3 DNA reads as TGCGCCAGCAGCCTATGGGACACAGGGAACACTGAAGCTTTCTTT. The rearrangement links TRBV5-1 to TRBJ1-1, with a possible D match to TRBD1 (6 bases). Germline V gene data show CDR1 as SGHRS and CDR2 as YFSETQ. The CDR3 contains 15 residues. Trimming left V 4 bases short and J 1 base short, with 14 bases between.